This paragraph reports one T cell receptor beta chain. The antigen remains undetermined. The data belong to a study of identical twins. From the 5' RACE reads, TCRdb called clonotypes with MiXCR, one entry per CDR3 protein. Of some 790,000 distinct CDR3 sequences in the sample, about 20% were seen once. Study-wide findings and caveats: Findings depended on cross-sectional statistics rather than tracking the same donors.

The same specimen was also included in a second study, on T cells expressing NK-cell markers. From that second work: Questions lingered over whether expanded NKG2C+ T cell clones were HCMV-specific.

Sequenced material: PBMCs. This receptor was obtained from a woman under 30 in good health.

This CDR3 reads CAGRRAPGETQYF. The CDR3 coding sequence is TGCGCCGGACGGCGGGCCCCGGGGGAGACCCAGTACTTC. V and J are TRBV5-1 and TRBJ2-5; tentatively, D is TRBD2 (5 bases). Trimming stripped 10 bases from V and 5 bases from J, with 18 bases between. The CDR3 covers 13 residues. Germline CDR1 is SGHRS and CDR2 is YFSETQ.